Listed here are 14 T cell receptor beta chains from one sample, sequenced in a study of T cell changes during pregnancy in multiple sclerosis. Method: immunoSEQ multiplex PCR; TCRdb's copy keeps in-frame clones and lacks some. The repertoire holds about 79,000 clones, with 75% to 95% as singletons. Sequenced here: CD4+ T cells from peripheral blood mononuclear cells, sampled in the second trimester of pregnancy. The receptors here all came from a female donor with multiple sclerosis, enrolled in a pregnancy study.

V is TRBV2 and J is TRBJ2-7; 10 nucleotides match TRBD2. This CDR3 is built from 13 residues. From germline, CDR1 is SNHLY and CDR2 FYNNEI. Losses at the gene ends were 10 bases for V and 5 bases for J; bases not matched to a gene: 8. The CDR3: CATRTSGVHEQYF. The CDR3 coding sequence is TGTGCCACCCGGACTAGCGGCGTCCACGAGCAGTACTTC.

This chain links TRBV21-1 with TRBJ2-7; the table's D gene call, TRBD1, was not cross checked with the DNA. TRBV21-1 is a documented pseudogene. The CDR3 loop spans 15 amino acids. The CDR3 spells CASSAHRGRGHEQYF. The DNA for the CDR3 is TGTGCCAGCAGCGCACACAGGGGGCGAGGGCACGAGCAGTACTTC.

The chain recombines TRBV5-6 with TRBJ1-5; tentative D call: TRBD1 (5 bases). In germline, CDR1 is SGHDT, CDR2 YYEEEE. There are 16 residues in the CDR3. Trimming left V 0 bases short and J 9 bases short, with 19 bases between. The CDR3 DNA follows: TGTGCCAGCAGCTTGGAAAAGGGGCGGTTAGATGTGCCCCAGCATTTT. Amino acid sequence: CASSLEKGRLDVPQHF.

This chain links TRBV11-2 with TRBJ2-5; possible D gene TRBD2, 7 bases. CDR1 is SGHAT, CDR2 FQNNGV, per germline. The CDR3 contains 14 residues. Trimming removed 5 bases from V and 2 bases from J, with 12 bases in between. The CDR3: CASSGGGRQETQYF. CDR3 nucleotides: TGTGCCAGCAGCGGGGGGGGGCGGCAAGAGACCCAGTACTTC.

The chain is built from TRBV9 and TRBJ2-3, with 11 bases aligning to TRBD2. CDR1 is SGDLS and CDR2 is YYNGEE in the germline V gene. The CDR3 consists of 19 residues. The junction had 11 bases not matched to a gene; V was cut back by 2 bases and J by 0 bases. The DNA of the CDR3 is TGTGCCAGCAGCGTTAGCGGGAGGGCCCGTGCAACTAGCACAGATACGCAGTATTTT. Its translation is CASSVSGRARATSTDTQYF.

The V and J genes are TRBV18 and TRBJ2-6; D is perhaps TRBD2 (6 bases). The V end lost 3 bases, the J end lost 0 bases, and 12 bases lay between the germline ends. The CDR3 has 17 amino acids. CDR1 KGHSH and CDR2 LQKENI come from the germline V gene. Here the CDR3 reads CASSPRELRSGANVLTF. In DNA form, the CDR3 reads TGTGCCAGCTCACCGCGGGAATTACGCTCTGGGGCCAACGTCCTGACTTTC.

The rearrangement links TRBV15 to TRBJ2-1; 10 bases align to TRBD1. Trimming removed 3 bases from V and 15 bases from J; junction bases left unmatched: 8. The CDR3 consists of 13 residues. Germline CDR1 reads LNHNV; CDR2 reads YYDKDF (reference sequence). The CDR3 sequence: CATSRTGGDQLFF. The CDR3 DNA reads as TGTGCCACCAGCAGGACAGGGGGCGACCAGCTGTTCTTC.

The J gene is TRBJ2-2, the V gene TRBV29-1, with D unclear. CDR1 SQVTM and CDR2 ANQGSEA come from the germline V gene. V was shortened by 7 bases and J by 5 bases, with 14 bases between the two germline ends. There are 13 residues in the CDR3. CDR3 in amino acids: CSAEYAVTGELFF. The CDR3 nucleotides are TGCAGCGCCGAGTACGCGGTTACCGGGGAGCTGTTTTTT.

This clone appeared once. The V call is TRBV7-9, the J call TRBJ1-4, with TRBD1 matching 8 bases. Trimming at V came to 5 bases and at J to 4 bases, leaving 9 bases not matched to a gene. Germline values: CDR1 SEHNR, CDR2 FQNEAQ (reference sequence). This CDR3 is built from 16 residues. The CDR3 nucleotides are TGTGCCAGCAGCGAAACCCGACAGGGGAATAATGAAAAACTGTTTTTT. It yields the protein CASSETRQGNNEKLFF.

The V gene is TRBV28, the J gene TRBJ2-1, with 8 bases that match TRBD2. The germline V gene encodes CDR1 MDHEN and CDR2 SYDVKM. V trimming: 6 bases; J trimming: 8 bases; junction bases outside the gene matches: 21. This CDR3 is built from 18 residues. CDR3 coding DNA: TGTGCCAGCAGCCGTCTAAGACTAGCGTCGGAGGGCCAAGATGAGCAGTTCTTC. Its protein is CASSRLRLASEGQDEQFF.

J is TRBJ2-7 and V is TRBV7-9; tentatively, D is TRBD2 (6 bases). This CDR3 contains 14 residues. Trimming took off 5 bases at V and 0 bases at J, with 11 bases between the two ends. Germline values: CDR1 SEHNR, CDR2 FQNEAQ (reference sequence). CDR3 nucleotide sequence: TGTGCCAGCAGCCGCGGGGCGAACTCCTACGAGCAGTACTTC. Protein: CASSRGANSYEQYF.

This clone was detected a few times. The CDR3 DNA is TGTGCCAGCAGCGTCCGGGACAGGGTCCCACACACCTTC. It encodes CASSVRDRVPHTF. The chain carries TRBV9 and TRBJ1-2; 9 positions match TRBD1. V lost 2 bases to trimming and J lost 12 bases; unmatched junction nucleotides: 8. The CDR3 runs to 13 residues. Germline V gene data show CDR1 as SGDLS and CDR2 as YYNGEE. Together with reference TRBV9 and TRBJ1-2, the CDR3 gives the full variable domain: DSGVTQTPKHLITATGQRVTLRCSPRSGDLSVYWYQQSLDQGLQFLIQYYNGEERAKGNILERFSAQQFPDLHSELNLSSLELGDSALYFCASSVRDRVPHTFGSGTRLTVV.

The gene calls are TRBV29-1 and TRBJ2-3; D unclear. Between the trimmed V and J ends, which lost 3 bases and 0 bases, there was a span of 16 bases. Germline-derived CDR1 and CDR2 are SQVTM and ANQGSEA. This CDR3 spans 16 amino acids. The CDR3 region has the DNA TGCAGCGTTGAGGGCAGGTTTTTCCATAGCACAGATACGCAGTATTTT. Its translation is CSVEGRFFHSTDTQYF.

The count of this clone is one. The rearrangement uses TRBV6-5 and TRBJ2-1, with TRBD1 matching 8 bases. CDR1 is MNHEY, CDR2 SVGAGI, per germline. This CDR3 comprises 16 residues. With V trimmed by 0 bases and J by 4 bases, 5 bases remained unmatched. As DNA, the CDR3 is TGTGCCAGCAGTTACTCAGCAGGGGGCGGATACAATGAGCAGTTCTTC. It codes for CASSYSAGGGYNEQFF.